Listed below are T cell receptor beta chains from one sample, sequenced in a study of CD8 T cells in Susac syndrome. TCRdb re-called the immunoSEQ multiplex PCR reads through MiXCR, storing one row per CDR3 protein. The repertoire holds more than 150,000 distinct CDR3 sequences, with 95% as singletons. Specimen: CD8+ T cells from PBMCs. The receptors here all came from a human donor with Susac syndrome. Both conserved end residues are part of each CDR3. Each record gives: V gene, D gene, clone size, J gene, CDR3 DNA, CDR3 protein. The D gene is left open where the match is weak. The size entry is marked missing in some rows and otherwise reads once, few, many or a size class.

v_gene: TRBV30; d_gene: NA; abundance: NA; j_gene: TRBJ2-1; CDR3nt: TGTGCCTGGAAAGGGGCCACCGGCAATGAGCAGTTCTTC; CDR3aa: CAWKGATGNEQFF
v_gene: TRBV3-1; d_gene: TRBD2; abundance: NA; j_gene: TRBJ2-1; CDR3nt: TGTGCCAGCAGCCAAGTCGCGGGGGGCCACAATGAGCAGTTCTTC; CDR3aa: CASSQVAGGHNEQFF
v_gene: TRBV12-3/TRBV12-4; d_gene: NA; abundance: NA; j_gene: TRBJ1-5; CDR3nt: TGTGCCAGCAGTTACAGGTATAGCAATCAGCCCCAGCATTTT; CDR3aa: CASSYRYSNQPQHF
v_gene: TRBV19; d_gene: TRBD1; abundance: once; j_gene: TRBJ1-1; CDR3nt: TGTGCCAGTAGTACACCGACAGGGCGGATAGCGGTCACTGAAGCTTTCTTT; CDR3aa: CASSTPTGRIAVTEAFF
v_gene: TRBV6-1; d_gene: NA; abundance: NA; j_gene: TRBJ2-7; CDR3nt: TGTGCCAGCAGTGAAGCGCTTCAGGGATTTGGGACTGCTTCCTACGAGCAGTACTTC; CDR3aa: CASSEALQGFGTASYEQYF
v_gene: TRBV7-9; d_gene: NA; abundance: NA; j_gene: TRBJ1-6; CDR3nt: TGTGCCATCCGGGGGGGGTCCGAATGGTCACCCCTCCACTTT; CDR3aa: CAIRGGSEWSPLHF
v_gene: TRBV5-4; d_gene: NA; abundance: few; j_gene: TRBJ2-1; CDR3nt: TGTGCCAGCAGCTTGACTGGCGGTAGCTCCTACAATGAGCAGTTCTTC; CDR3aa: CASSLTGGSSYNEQFF
v_gene: TRBV20-1; d_gene: NA; abundance: NA; j_gene: TRBJ2-1; CDR3nt: TGCAGTGCTGACCCCGGCAGGGGCAGGTACAATGAGCAGTTCTTC; CDR3aa: CSADPGRGRYNEQFF
v_gene: TRBV25-1; d_gene: NA; abundance: NA; j_gene: TRBJ2-3; CDR3nt: TGTGCCAGCAGTGCCTTGGCAGATACGCAGTATTTT; CDR3aa: CASSALADTQYF
v_gene: TRBV5-4; d_gene: TRBD1; abundance: NA; j_gene: TRBJ1-1; CDR3nt: TGTGCCAGCAGCGGGGACAGGGGGCCCCCGAACACTGAAGCTTTCTTT; CDR3aa: CASSGDRGPPNTEAFF
v_gene: TRBV9; d_gene: NA; abundance: NA; j_gene: TRBJ2-1; CDR3nt: TGTGCCAGCAGCGTACAGAATGAGCAGTTCTTC; CDR3aa: CASSVQNEQFF
v_gene: TRBV7-2; d_gene: NA; abundance: NA; j_gene: TRBJ1-1; CDR3nt: TGTGCCAGCAGCTTAAACTCGAACACTGAAGCTTTCTTT; CDR3aa: CASSLNSNTEAFF
v_gene: TRBV28; d_gene: NA; abundance: NA; j_gene: TRBJ2-5; CDR3nt: TGTGCCAGCAGTGACCACGTAGAGACCCAGTACTTC; CDR3aa: CASSDHVETQYF
v_gene: TRBV7-9; d_gene: NA; abundance: NA; j_gene: TRBJ2-7; CDR3nt: TGTGCCAGCAGCACCCTACTCAGCGACGAGCAGTACTTC; CDR3aa: CASSTLLSDEQYF
v_gene: TRBV12-3/TRBV12-4; d_gene: NA; abundance: few; j_gene: TRBJ2-5; CDR3nt: TGTGCCAGCAGTTCCCTGGCAGTCGAGACCCAGTACTTC; CDR3aa: CASSSLAVETQYF
v_gene: TRBV7-9; d_gene: NA; abundance: NA; j_gene: TRBJ1-5; CDR3nt: TGTGCCAGCAGCGACAGCAGGGGCAATCAGCCCCAGCATTTT; CDR3aa: CASSDSRGNQPQHF
v_gene: TRBV28; d_gene: TRBD2; abundance: NA; j_gene: TRBJ2-2; CDR3nt: TGTGCCAGCAGTTTAAGGAGGGAGGGAACCGGGGAGCTGTTTTTT; CDR3aa: CASSLRREGTGELFF